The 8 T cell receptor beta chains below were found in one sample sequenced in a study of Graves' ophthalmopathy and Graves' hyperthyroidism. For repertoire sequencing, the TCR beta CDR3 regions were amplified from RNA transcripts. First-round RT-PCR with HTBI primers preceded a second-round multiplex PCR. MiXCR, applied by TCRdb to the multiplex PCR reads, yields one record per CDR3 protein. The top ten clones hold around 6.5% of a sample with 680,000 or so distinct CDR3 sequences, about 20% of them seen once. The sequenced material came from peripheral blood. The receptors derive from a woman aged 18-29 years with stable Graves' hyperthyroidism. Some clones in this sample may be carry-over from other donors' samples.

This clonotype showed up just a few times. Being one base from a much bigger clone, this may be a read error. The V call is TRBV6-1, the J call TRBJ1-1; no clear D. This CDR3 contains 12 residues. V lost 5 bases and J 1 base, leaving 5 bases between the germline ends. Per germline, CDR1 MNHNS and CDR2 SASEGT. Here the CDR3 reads CASSTRNTEAFF. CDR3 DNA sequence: TGTGCCAGCAGTACAAGGAACACTGAAGCTTTCTTT.

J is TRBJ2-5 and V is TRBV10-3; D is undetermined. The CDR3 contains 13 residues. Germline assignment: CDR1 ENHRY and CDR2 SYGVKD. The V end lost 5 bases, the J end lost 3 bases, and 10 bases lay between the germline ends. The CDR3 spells CAISWTVEETQYF. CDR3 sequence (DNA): TGTGCCATCAGTTGGACGGTAGAAGAGACCCAGTACTTC.

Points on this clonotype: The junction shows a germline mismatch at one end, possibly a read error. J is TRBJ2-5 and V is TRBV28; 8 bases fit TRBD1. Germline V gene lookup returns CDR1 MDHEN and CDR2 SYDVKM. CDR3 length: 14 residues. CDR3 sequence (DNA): TGTGCCAGCAGGGCAGGGGGCTTGGTAGAGACCCAGGACTTC. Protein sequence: CASRAGGLVETQDF. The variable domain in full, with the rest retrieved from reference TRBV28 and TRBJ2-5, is DVKVTQSSRYLVKRTGEKVFLECVQDMDHENMFWYRQDPGLGLRLIYFSYDVKMKEKGDIPEGYSVSREKKERFSLILESASTNQTSMYLCASRAGGLVETQDFGPGTRLLVL.

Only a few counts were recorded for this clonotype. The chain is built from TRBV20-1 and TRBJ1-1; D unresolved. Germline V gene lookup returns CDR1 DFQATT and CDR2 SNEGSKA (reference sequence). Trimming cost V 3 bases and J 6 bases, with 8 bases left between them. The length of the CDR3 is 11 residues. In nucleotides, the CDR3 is TGCAGTGCTAGTGGGCAGTCTGAAGCTTTCTTT. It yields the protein CSASGQSEAFF.

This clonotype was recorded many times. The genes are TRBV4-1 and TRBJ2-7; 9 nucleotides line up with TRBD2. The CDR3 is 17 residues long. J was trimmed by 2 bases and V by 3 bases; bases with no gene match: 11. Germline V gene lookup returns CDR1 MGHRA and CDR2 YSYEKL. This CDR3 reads CASSQQGAGGHTYEQYF. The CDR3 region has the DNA TGCGCCAGCAGCCAGCAAGGGGCGGGGGGGCATACCTACGAGCAGTACTTC.

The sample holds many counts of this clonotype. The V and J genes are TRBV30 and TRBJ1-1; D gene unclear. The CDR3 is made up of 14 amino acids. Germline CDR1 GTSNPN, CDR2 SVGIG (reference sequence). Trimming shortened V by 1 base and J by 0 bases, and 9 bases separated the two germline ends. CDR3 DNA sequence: TGTGCCTGGAGTGAGGGCGGATTGAACACTGAAGCTTTCTTT. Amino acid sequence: CAWSEGGLNTEAFF.

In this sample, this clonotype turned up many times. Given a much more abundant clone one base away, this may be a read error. CDR3 DNA: TGTGCCAGCAGTTTAGTAGGGAATAGCAATCAGCCCCAGCATTTT. Amino acid sequence: CASSLVGNSNQPQHF. V is TRBV7-8 and J is TRBJ1-5; D gene unclear. Germline CDR1 SGHVS, CDR2 FQNEAQ. The CDR3 spans 15 residues.

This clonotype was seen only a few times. The CDR3 DNA is TGTGCCAGCAGTCGATCAGGGGGGGGATCACCCCTCCACTTT. Its protein is CASSRSGGGSPLHF. The rearrangement links TRBV12-3 or TRBV12-4 to TRBJ1-6; TRBD1 aligns across 7 bases. The trim removed 5 bases at V and 10 bases at J, leaving 8 bases unmatched. CDR3 length: 14 residues.